This is a list of T cell receptor beta chains from one sample in a study of beta chain features in type 1 diabetes. The table came from immunoSEQ multiplex PCR; TCRdb's copy has only in-frame clones and leaves some out. The table includes around 710,000 clones, 9.5% to 15% detected once. The source material was naive CD4+ T cells from blood. The receptors originated from a man aged 25 to 40 with type 1 diabetes. The CDR3 runs from the conserved cysteine through the conserved F or W. D genes are given only for firm matches. Some rows mark clone size as missing; the rest say once, few, many or name a class of expanded clone.

TRBD1	TRBJ2-1	TRBV5-1	few	TGCGCCAGCAGCCGGACAGGGGAGAACAATGAGCAGTTCTTC	CASSRTGENNEQFF
-	TRBJ2-3	TRBV19	few	TGTGCCAGTAGTATGTCGGGCAGCTCCCGGGCGCAGTATTTT	CASSMSGSSRAQYF
TRBD1	TRBJ2-5	TRBV4-2	few	TGTGCCAGCAGCCAACAAGGACAGGGGCAAGAGACCCAGTACTTC	CASSQQGQGQETQYF
TRBD1	TRBJ2-7	TRBV4-3	few	TGCGCCAGCAGCCAAGAAGGGAACAGGGGCCACGAGCAGTACTTC	CASSQEGNRGHEQYF
TRBD1	TRBJ1-2	TRBV7-9	-	TGTGCCAGCAGCTTCTCACAGGGGGCGGACTATGGCTACACCTTC	CASSFSQGADYGYTF
-	TRBJ2-3	TRBV7-2	few	TGTGCCAGCAGCTTAGCGGAAGGGACAGATACGCAGTATTTT	CASSLAEGTDTQYF
-	TRBJ1-6	TRBV5-4	-	TGTGCCAGCAGCTTGGCAGGGGTACGGAATTCACCCCTCCACTTT	CASSLAGVRNSPLHF
-	TRBJ1-2	TRBV2	few	TGTGCCAGCAGTGGGGAGGGGAACTATGGCTACACCTTC	CASSGEGNYGYTF
-	TRBJ2-2	TRBV5-1	few	TGCGCCAGCAGCTTGGCCGGCAGGGTGGCCGGGGAGCTGTTTTTT	CASSLAGRVAGELFF
TRBD1	TRBJ2-1	TRBV5-1	-	TGCGCCAGCAGCACCGGGACAGAGGATGAGCAGTTCTTC	CASSTGTEDEQFF
TRBD2	TRBJ2-5	TRBV5-4	-	TGTGCCAGCAGCCCACTAGCGGGGAAAGAGACCCAGTACTTC	CASSPLAGKETQYF
TRBD1	TRBJ1-2	TRBV29-1	few	TGCAGCGTTCGGACAGGGAACTATGGCTACACCTTC	CSVRTGNYGYTF
-	TRBJ2-5	TRBV5-6	-	TGTGCCAGCAGCCCACGATGGAGGACCCAAGAGACCCAGTACTTC	CASSPRWRTQETQYF
-	TRBJ2-7	TRBV28	few	TGTGCCAGCAGTTCCGACAGTGAGCAGTACTTC	CASSSDSEQYF
-	TRBJ1-5	TRBV7-2	few	TGTGCCAGCAGCGGGGCCAGGGTCAATCAGCCCCAGCATTTT	CASSGARVNQPQHF
TRBD1	TRBJ2-7	TRBV7-9	-	TGTGCCAGCACCTTTGGACAGGGAGCCTACGAGCAGTACTTC	CASTFGQGAYEQYF
-	TRBJ1-6	TRBV27	-	TGTGCCAGCAGTTTTTTGGGGGGCAATTCACCCCTCCACTTT	CASSFLGGNSPLHF
-	TRBJ2-2	TRBV9	few	TGTGCCAGCAGCGTAGGAACCACCGGGGAGCTGTTTTTT	CASSVGTTGELFF
TRBD2	TRBJ2-3	TRBV9	-	TGTGCCAGCAGCGCAGATCTGGGACTAGCGGGGGGGCAGTATTTT	CASSADLGLAGGQYF
-	TRBJ2-7	TRBV28	few	TGTGCCATCGGGGAGGTTCCCAGACGGAACGAGCAGTACTTC	CAIGEVPRRNEQYF
-	TRBJ2-3	TRBV6-1	-	TGTGCCAGCAGTGCACAGGCGACAGATACGCAGTATTTT	CASSAQATDTQYF
-	TRBJ1-6	TRBV10-2	-	TGCGCCAGTCGAGATGTCGGTTCACCCCTCCACTTT	CASRDVGSPLHF
-	TRBJ2-6	TRBV9	few	TGTGCCAGCAGCCCCCAGTACTGGGCCAACGTCCTGACTTTC	CASSPQYWANVLTF